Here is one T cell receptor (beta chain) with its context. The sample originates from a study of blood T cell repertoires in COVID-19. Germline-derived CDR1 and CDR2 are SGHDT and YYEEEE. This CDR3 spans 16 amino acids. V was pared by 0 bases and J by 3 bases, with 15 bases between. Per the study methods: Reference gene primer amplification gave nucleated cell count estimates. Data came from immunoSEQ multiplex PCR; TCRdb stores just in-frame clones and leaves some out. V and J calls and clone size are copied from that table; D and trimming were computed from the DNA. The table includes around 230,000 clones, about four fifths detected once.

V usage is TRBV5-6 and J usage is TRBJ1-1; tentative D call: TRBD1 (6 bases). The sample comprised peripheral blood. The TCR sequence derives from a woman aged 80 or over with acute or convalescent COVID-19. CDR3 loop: CASSLAGQGTYTEAFF. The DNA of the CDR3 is TGTGCCAGCAGCTTGGCTGGGCAGGGGACCTACACTGAAGCTTTCTTT.